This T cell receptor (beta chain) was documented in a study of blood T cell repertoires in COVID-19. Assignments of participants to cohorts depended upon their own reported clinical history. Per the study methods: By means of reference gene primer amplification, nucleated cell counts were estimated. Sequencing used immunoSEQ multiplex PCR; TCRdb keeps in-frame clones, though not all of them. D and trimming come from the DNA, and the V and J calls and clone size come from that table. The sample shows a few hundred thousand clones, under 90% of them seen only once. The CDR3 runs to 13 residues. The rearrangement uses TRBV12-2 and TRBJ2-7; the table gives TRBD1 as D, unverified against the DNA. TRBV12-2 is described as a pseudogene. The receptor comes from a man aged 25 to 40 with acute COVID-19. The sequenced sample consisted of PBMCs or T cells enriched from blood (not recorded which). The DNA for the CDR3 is TGTGCAAGTCGCTTATTGACAGCCTACGAGCAGTACGTC. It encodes CASRLLTAYEQYV.